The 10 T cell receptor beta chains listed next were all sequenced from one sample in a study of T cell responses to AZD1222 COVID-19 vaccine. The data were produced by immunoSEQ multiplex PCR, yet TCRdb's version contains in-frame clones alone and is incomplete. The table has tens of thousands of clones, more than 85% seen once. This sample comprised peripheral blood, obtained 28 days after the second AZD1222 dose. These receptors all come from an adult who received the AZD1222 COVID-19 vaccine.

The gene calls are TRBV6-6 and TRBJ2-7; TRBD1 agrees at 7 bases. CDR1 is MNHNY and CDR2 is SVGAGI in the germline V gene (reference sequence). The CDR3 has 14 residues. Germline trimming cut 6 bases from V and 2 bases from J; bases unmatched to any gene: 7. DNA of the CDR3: TGTGCCAGCAGCCGGGAAGGGGGCCCCTACGAGCAGTACTTC. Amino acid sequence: CASSREGGPYEQYF.

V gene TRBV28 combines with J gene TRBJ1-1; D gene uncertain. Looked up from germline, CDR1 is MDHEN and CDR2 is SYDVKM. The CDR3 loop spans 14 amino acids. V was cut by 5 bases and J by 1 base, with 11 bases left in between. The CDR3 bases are TGTGCCAGCAGTAGACTTTGGGGGAACACTGAAGCTTTCTTT. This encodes CASSRLWGNTEAFF.

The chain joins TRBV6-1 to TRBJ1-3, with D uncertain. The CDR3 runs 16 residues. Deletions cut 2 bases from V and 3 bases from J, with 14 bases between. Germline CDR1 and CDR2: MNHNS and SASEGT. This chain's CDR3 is CASSESMVGIGNTIYF. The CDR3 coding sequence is TGTGCCAGCAGTGAAAGCATGGTCGGGATTGGAAACACCATATATTTT.

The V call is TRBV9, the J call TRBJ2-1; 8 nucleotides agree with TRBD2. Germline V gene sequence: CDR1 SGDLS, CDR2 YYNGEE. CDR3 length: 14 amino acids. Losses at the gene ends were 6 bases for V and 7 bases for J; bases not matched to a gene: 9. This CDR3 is CASNLGGGRNEQFF. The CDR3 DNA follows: TGTGCCAGCAACCTCGGGGGGGGGCGTAATGAGCAGTTCTTC.

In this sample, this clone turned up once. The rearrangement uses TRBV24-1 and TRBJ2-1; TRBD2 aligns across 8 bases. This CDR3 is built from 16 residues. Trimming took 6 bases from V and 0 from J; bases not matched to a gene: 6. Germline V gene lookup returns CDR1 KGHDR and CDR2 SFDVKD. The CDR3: CATSRSGGLSYNEQFF. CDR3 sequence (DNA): TGTGCCACCAGTCGGTCGGGGGGGCTCTCCTACAATGAGCAGTTCTTC.

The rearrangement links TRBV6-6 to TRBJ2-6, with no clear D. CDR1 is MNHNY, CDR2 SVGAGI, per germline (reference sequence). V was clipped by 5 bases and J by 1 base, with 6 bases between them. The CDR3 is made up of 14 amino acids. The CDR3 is CASSPLSGANVLTF. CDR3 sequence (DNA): TGTGCCAGCAGTCCCCTTTCTGGGGCCAACGTCCTGACTTTC.

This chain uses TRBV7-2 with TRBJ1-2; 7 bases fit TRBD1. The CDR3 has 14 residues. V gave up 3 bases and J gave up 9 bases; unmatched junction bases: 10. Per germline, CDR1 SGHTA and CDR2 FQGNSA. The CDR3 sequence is CASSFPGGLGSYTF. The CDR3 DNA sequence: TGTGCCAGCAGCTTCCCAGGGGGATTAGGTAGCTACACCTTC.

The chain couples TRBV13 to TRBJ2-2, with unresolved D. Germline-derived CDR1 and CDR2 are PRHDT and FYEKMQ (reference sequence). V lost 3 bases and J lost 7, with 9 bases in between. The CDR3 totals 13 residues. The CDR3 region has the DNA TGTGCCAGCAGCTTGGGTAGGATCGGGGAGCTGTTTTTT. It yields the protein CASSLGRIGELFF.

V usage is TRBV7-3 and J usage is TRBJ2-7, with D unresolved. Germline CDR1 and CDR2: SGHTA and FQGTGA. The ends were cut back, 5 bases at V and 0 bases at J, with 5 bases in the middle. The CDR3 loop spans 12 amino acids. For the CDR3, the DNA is TGTGCCAGCAGCCCCCTCTCCTACGAGCAGTACTTC. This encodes CASSPLSYEQYF.

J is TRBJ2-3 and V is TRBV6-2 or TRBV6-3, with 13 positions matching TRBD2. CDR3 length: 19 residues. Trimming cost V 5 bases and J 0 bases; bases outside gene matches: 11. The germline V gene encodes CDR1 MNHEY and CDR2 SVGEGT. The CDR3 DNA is TGTGCCAGCAGTCGCCTTGGACTAGCGGGGGTTACTAGCACAGATACGCAGTATTTT. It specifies CASSRLGLAGVTSTDTQYF.